This TCR beta chain was found in a study of human T cells and chemical hapten exposure. Time point defined: patch test 1, 2 weeks after DPC sensitization. Treatment denoted: therapeutic diphenylcyclopropenone sensitization with weekly scalp DPC. Regarding the study as a whole: Compared with pre-sensitization or healthy control sets, expanded TCRs clustered more.

One entry per CDR3 protein, called by TCRdb with MiXCR from the RACE reads. This table has approximately 340,000 distinct CDR3 sequences, approximately 6.3% appearing once. A few counts support this clonotype. The target antigen is unknown. This CDR3 comprises 12 residues. Deletions cut 6 bases from V and 1 base from J, with 4 bases between. CDR1 is SGHTA, CDR2 FQGNSA, per germline. Sequencing used whole blood, obtained in connection with sensitization to the hapten diphenylcyclopropenone (DPC). The receptor's source is a young woman with alopecia areata. Some clones in this sample may be carry-over from other donors' samples. The rearrangement uses TRBV7-2 and TRBJ1-5; D gene unclear. The CDR3 region has the DNA TGTGCCAGCAGGGTGAGCAATCAGCCCCAGCATTTT. This codes for CASRVSNQPQHF.